Shown below are 26 T cell receptor beta chains from a single sample sequenced in a study of T-cell memory formation after mild COVID-19. TCRdb reprocessed the 5' RACE reads with MiXCR, giving one entry per CDR3 protein. Altogether about 470,000 distinct CDR3 sequences are present, roughly 18% being singletons, with the ten largest covering around 12%. The sequenced material came from PBMCs or a T cell subset sorted from them (not recorded which). The receptors here all came from an adult woman who had mild COVID-19 (a few samples of this study predate the infection). Cell type and time point are not known.

V usage is TRBV7-6 and J usage is TRBJ2-5; D is possibly TRBD2 (6 bases). V was pared by 5 bases and J by 5 bases, with 18 bases between. The CDR3 is 15 amino acids. Per germline, CDR1 SGHVS and CDR2 FNYEAQ. DNA of the CDR3: TGTGCCAGCAGCGCCAGAGGCGGGGATCGGGAGACCCAGTACTTC. It translates to CASSARGGDRETQYF.

The chain joins TRBV14 to TRBJ2-5; 7 bases match TRBD1. After removal of 4 bases from V and 5 bases from J, the junction contained 4 bases not matched to a gene. Germline values: CDR1 SGHDN, CDR2 FVKESK. The CDR3 has 13 residues. Written as DNA, the CDR3 is TGTGCCAGCAGCCTGACAGGGTTGGAGACCCAGTACTTC. Its translation is CASSLTGLETQYF.

The rearrangement links TRBV7-9 to TRBJ1-4; 8 bases are shared with TRBD1. The CDR3 loop spans 16 amino acids. With V trimmed by 3 bases and J by 0 bases, 3 bases remained unmatched. Germline V gene sequence: CDR1 SEHNR, CDR2 FQNEAQ (reference sequence). The CDR3 here is CASSLDRAATNEKLFF. As DNA, the CDR3 is TGTGCCAGCAGCTTGGACAGGGCAGCAACTAATGAAAAACTGTTTTTT.

This clonotype has a handful of counts. The chain couples TRBV6-1 to TRBJ1-2; 7 bases match TRBD1. CDR3 size: 15 residues. Trimming at V came to 2 bases and at J to 4 bases, leaving 7 bases not matched to a gene. Germline V gene sequence: CDR1 MNHNS, CDR2 SASEGT. The CDR3 DNA reads TGTGCCAGCAGTGAAAACTTGGACAGGAGCTATGGCTACACCTTC. Translating gives CASSENLDRSYGYTF.

The chain recombines TRBV6-5 with TRBJ1-1, with 10 bases fitting TRBD1. Trimming took 6 bases from V and 10 from J; bases not matched to a gene: 8. The CDR3 length is 13 residues. Per germline, CDR1 MNHEY and CDR2 SVGAGI. CDR3 loop: CASRTGGRLRAFF. The DNA of the CDR3 is TGTGCCAGCAGGACAGGGGGCAGATTGCGAGCTTTCTTT.

This clonotype came up a few times. The chain joins TRBV3-1 to TRBJ2-1; D is uncertain. This CDR3 has 14 amino acids. Germline CDR1 is LGHDT and CDR2 is YNNKEL (reference sequence). V lost 4 bases, J lost 5 bases, and 12 bases lay in between. The CDR3: CASSPPGRNNEQFF. CDR3 DNA: TGTGCCAGCAGCCCGCCCGGTCGGAACAATGAGCAGTTCTTC.

This chain uses TRBV29-1 with TRBJ2-7; 8 bases match TRBD2. The CDR3 totals 13 residues. CDR1 SQVTM and CDR2 ANQGSEA come from the germline V gene. V shed 5 bases, J shed 3 bases, and the junction held 6 bases outside the gene matches. CDR3 DNA: TGCAGCGTTCGGGCTAGCGGGTTCTACGAGCAGTACTTC. Encoded protein: CSVRASGFYEQYF.

The chain has TRBV7-3 and TRBJ2-7; D possibly matches TRBD1 or TRBD2 (6 bases each). CDR1 is SGHTA and CDR2 is FQGTGA in the germline V gene. CDR3 length equals 15 residues. Trimming left V 8 bases short and J 1 base short, with 18 bases between. The CDR3 DNA reads TGTGCCAGCTCCCCGGAGGGGGGTTTTTCCTACGAGCAGTACTTC. It encodes CASSPEGGFSYEQYF.

The chain links TRBV12-3 or TRBV12-4 to TRBJ1-6; maybe TRBD1 (6 bases). This CDR3 comprises 13 residues. Trimming left V 5 bases short and J 13 bases short, with 15 bases between. The CDR3 DNA sequence: TGTGCCAGCAGTGTCTCCGGGACACCTCCCCTCCACTTT. Protein product: CASSVSGTPPLHF.

This chain links TRBV24-1 with TRBJ2-1, with 11 positions matching TRBD2. The V gene end was trimmed by 4 bases and the J gene end by 6 bases; junction bases not matched to a gene: 7. This CDR3 is built from 16 residues. Germline V gene data show CDR1 as KGHDR and CDR2 as SFDVKD. The CDR3 nucleotides read TGTGCCACCAGTGAAGTTAGCGGGAGGGGAAGCAATGAGCAGTTCTTC. It is translated as CATSEVSGRGSNEQFF.

The chain joins TRBV20-1 to TRBJ2-3, with TRBD2 matching 8 bases. The CDR3 runs to 16 residues. CDR1 is DFQATT and CDR2 is SNEGSKA in the germline V gene (reference sequence). V lost 0 bases, J lost 6 bases, and 11 bases stayed unmatched. The CDR3 is CSARERAGVNFDTQYF. The CDR3 coding sequence is TGCAGTGCTAGAGAGAGAGCGGGGGTGAACTTCGATACGCAGTATTTT.

The sample holds a few counts of this clonotype. The V and J genes are TRBV5-1 and TRBJ1-1; D ambiguous. The CDR3 loop spans 15 amino acids. CDR1 and CDR2 (germline): SGHRS, YFSETQ. V was pared by 4 bases and J by 1 base, with 14 bases between. CDR3 bases: TGCGCCAGCAGCCTTGGAGGTCAGGCGAACACTGAAGCTTTCTTT. This sequence encodes CASSLGGQANTEAFF.

This clonotype was counted only a few times. The V gene is TRBV29-1, the J gene TRBJ2-3; 10 bases are a match to TRBD2. After removal of 4 bases from V and 8 bases from J, the junction contained 6 bases not matched to a gene. The CDR3 runs to 13 residues. The germline V gene encodes CDR1 SQVTM and CDR2 ANQGSEA. The CDR3 reads CSVVTSGIVTQYF. The CDR3 nucleotides are TGCAGCGTTGTTACTAGCGGGATCGTTACGCAGTATTTT.

The chain carries TRBV6-5 and TRBJ2-2, with D tentatively TRBD2 (5 bases). The CDR3 is made up of 15 amino acids. Germline V gene sequence: CDR1 MNHEY, CDR2 SVGAGI. V gave up 7 bases and J gave up 3 bases, with 15 bases separating them. The CDR3 here is CASNRRRRDTGELFF. Here the CDR3 DNA reads TGTGCCAGCAACCGGAGGCGGAGAGACACCGGGGAGCTGTTTTTT.

This clonotype has only a few counts. Here the CDR3 reads CASSLGGTAFKAFF. CDR3 bases: TGTGCCAGCAGCTTAGGAGGGACCGCCTTTAAAGCTTTCTTT. The chain joins TRBV11-2 to TRBJ1-1; TRBD1 might be the D (5 bases). The ends were cut back, 1 base at V and 9 bases at J, with 15 bases in the middle. Germline V gene sequence: CDR1 SGHAT, CDR2 FQNNGV. The CDR3 has 14 amino acids.

This clonotype was observed once. This rearrangement joins TRBV30 to TRBJ1-2, with a weak D call TRBD1 (6 bases). The CDR3 contains 13 residues. Looked up from germline, CDR1 is GTSNPN and CDR2 is SVGIG (reference sequence). V gave up 3 bases and J gave up 7 bases, with 15 bases separating them. The CDR3 spells CAWRGTGTFGYTF. CDR3 sequence (DNA): TGTGCCTGGAGAGGAACCGGGACATTTGGCTACACCTTC.

This clonotype was counted a few times. The J gene is TRBJ1-4, the V gene TRBV5-6; D is unclear. Between the trimmed V and J ends, which lost 1 base and 4 bases, there was a span of 11 bases. Looked up from germline, CDR1 is SGHDT and CDR2 is YYEEEE. The CDR3 has 15 amino acids. The chain's CDR3 is CASSLLGGVNEKLFF. CDR3 coding DNA: TGTGCCAGCAGCTTGTTGGGCGGAGTTAATGAAAAACTGTTTTTT.

The chain recombines TRBV7-9 with TRBJ1-5; no firm D call. This CDR3 region has 15 residues. In germline, CDR1 is SEHNR, CDR2 FQNEAQ (reference sequence). V lost 3 bases and J 3 bases, leaving 12 bases between the germline ends. The CDR3 sequence is CASSLAGSYNQPQHF. CDR3 coding DNA: TGTGCCAGCAGCTTGGCAGGTTCCTACAATCAGCCCCAGCATTTT.

The sample holds a few counts of this clonotype. This sequence joins TRBV5-5 and TRBJ1-4; D call uncertain. Trimming took 9 bases from V and 12 from J, leaving 12 bases between them. CDR1 SGHKS and CDR2 YYEKEE come from the germline V gene (reference sequence). The CDR3 consists of 10 residues. The CDR3 DNA follows: TGTGCCATGAAAAGGCCCCAACTGTTTTTT. Translated: CAMKRPQLFF.

The J gene is TRBJ2-2, the V gene TRBV7-2, with D hard to call. The CDR3 length is 16 residues. Germline V CDR1 and CDR2: SGHTA, FQGNSA. Trimming pared 2 bases from V and 5 bases from J, leaving 15 bases between. The CDR3 coding sequence is TGTGCCAGCAGCTTACCGACCAGAATTAGAACCGGGGAGCTGTTTTTT. Its translation is CASSLPTRIRTGELFF. The variable domain in full, with the rest retrieved from reference TRBV7-2 and TRBJ2-2, is GAGVSQSPSNKVTEKGKDVELRCDPISGHTALYWYRQSLGQGLEFLIYFQGNSAPDKSGLPSDRFSAERTGGSVSTLTIQRTQQEDSAVYLCASSLPTRIRTGELFFGEGSRLTVL.

The chain uses TRBV7-3 and TRBJ1-5, with D uncertain. The CDR3 spans 13 residues. V was trimmed by 4 bases and J by 3 bases, leaving 7 bases between them. Germline-derived CDR1 and CDR2 are SGHTA and FQGTGA. The CDR3 DNA is TGTGCCAGCAGCTCCGGGGTCAATCAGCCCCAGCATTTT. Protein: CASSSGVNQPQHF.

The chain carries TRBV29-1 and TRBJ2-3, with 11 bases lining up with TRBD2. Germline CDR1 reads SQVTM; CDR2 reads ANQGSEA. This CDR3 spans 16 amino acids. V trimming: 5 bases; J trimming: 1 base; junction bases outside the gene matches: 8. CDR3 region: CSVPGTSGLGTDTQYF. The CDR3 DNA is TGCAGCGTTCCTGGGACTAGCGGCCTAGGCACAGATACGCAGTATTTT.

This chain connects TRBV18 to TRBJ2-7; the D gene could be TRBD1 or TRBD2 (5 bases each). V dropped 1 base and J dropped 0 bases, with 10 bases sitting between them. CDR3 length equals 15 residues. CDR1 and CDR2 (germline): KGHSH, LQKENI. CDR3 region: CASSPRDGFSYEQYF. The CDR3 region has the DNA TGTGCCAGCTCACCACGGGACGGATTCTCCTACGAGCAGTACTTC.

V and J are TRBV25-1 and TRBJ1-1; D might be TRBD1 (6 bases). CDR3 length: 15 amino acids. The germline V gene encodes CDR1 MGHDK and CDR2 SYGVNS. Between the trimmed V and J ends, which lost 2 bases and 1 base, there was a span of 11 bases. The CDR3: CASSELQGQNTEAFF. As DNA, the CDR3 is TGTGCCAGCAGTGAACTACAGGGTCAGAACACTGAAGCTTTCTTT. The full variable domain, completed using reference TRBV25-1 and TRBJ1-1, is EADIYQTPRYLVIGTGKKITLECSQTMGHDKMYWYQQDPGMELHLIHYSYGVNSTEKGDLSSESTVSRIRTEHFPLTLESARPSHTSQYLCASSELQGQNTEAFFGQGTRLTVV.

This chain connects TRBV19 to TRBJ1-2; the D is unclear. The V and J ends lost 3 bases and 4 bases respectively, with 15 bases between them. There are 15 residues in the CDR3. Germline V gene lookup returns CDR1 LNHDA and CDR2 SQIVND (reference sequence). The CDR3 is CASSMMGPGLYGYTF. CDR3 nucleotide sequence: TGTGCCAGTAGTATGATGGGTCCGGGCCTCTATGGCTACACCTTC.

This clonotype was counted only a few times. CDR3 nucleotide sequence: TGTGCCAGCAGTTACTCGGGGACTCTCTACGAGCAGTACTTC. Translating it yields CASSYSGTLYEQYF. The chain carries TRBV6-5 and TRBJ2-7; D is perhaps TRBD2 (6 bases). Germline CDR1 is MNHEY and CDR2 is SVGAGI. The CDR3 loop spans 14 amino acids. The germline V and J ends were trimmed by 0 bases and 3 bases, with 9 bases remaining between them.